The rows below give T cell receptor beta chains drawn from one sample of a study of monozygotic twins with inflammatory bowel disease. Reprocessing the 5' RACE reads, TCRdb reports a single entry for every CDR3 protein and omits DNA. Its table lists approximately 150,000 distinct CDR3 sequences. The sequenced sample consisted of blood. These receptors were obtained from a human donor with ulcerative colitis or Crohn's disease, or a healthy co-twin of an affected twin (not recorded which). Both conserved end residues are part of each CDR3.

length,J,V,CDR3
17,TRBJ2-2,TRBV10-3,CAISESSSPLGIGELFF
17,TRBJ2-2,TRBV6-2/TRBV6-3,CASSYFLTSGSAGELFF
15,TRBJ2-1,TRBV7-3,CASSRPRLAKNEQFF
14,TRBJ2-1,TRBV5-1,CASSLLGPQEEQFF
12,TRBJ1-5,TRBV20-1,CSAAMGNQPQHF
17,TRBJ2-2,TRBV15,CATSRDRGDSNTGELFF
13,TRBJ2-5,TRBV7-8,CASSSQPQETQYF
15,TRBJ1-2,TRBV5-5,CASSLRTGAIYGYTF
13,TRBJ1-6,TRBV20-1,CSARGSRNSPLHF
14,TRBJ1-2,TRBV6-5,CASSSTDGSGGYTF
15,TRBJ2-3,TRBV13,CASSFSGVSTDTQYF
15,TRBJ2-2,TRBV5-6,CASSQDGANTGELFF
14,TRBJ2-5,TRBV7-9,CASSRRQGGETQYF